This T cell receptor (beta chain) was recorded in a study of T cells in Graves' hyperthyroidism and ophthalmopathy (dated by TCRdb to the late 2010s). Looking at the study overall: Peripheral blood was collected at initial diagnosis, before any treatment. Prospective prediction of ophthalmopathy was tested in an independent validation cohort of 18 to 20 hyperthyroidism patients and 15 to 17 patients who later progressed to ophthalmopathy. After blood sampling, hyperthyroidism patients were treated with methimazole at a starting dose of 30 mg daily, and ophthalmopathy patients were treated with high-dose intravenous methylprednisolone. In roughly six Graves' hyperthyroidism patients, the study also compared T-cell repertoires from thyroid tissue with T-cell repertoires from blood. For training and testing, the 100 or so patients in the discovery cohort were randomly divided in a 7:3 ratio. To identify TCR V-J signatures that set the groups apart, the researchers used a discovery cohort of 90 to 100 patients, made up of roughly 45 with Graves' ophthalmopathy and 57 with stable Graves' hyperthyroidism. TCR Vbeta CDR3 sequencing of 140 or so peripheral blood samples (approximately 44 ophthalmopathy, roughly 72 hyperthyroidism and roughly 17 progressor patients) is reported in the paper. The investigation overall reported the following: During validation, the model predicted progression to ophthalmopathy a median of approximately 6 months ahead of onset, with almost 71% sensitivity and 72% to 80% specificity. Most expanded thyroid clonotypes (frequency above 0.001) were also detected in blood, suggesting blood repertoires may reflect thyroid immune responses. No statistical method was used to fix the sample size in advance, and group allocation was not hidden from the investigators. Ophthalmopathy was separated from stable hyperthyroidism by a 13 V-J signature model, with roughly 88% sensitivity and about 84% specificity obtained in cross-validation and 80%/75% obtained in testing.

TCR beta CDR3 regions were amplified from RNA transcripts. The TCR CDR3 was subjected to a first round of RT-PCR using the HTBI primer set and the Qiagen OneStep RT-PCR kit. Libraries were constructed in a second round of multiplex PCR, after which size selection and purification were performed. Paired-end sequencing of the libraries was performed with 100 bp reads on an Illumina HiSeq2000. In the authors' own workflow: Raw data were processed with SOAPnuke, discarding reads with adapters, uncalled bases, mean Phred below 15, or no exact constant-primer or identifier match. COPE v1.2.5 was used to merge high-quality paired reads, and clonotypes were defined as unique nucleotide sequences. MiTCR v1.1 was used to align the clonotypes against IMGT TRBV, TRBD and TRBJ reference segments. The analysis was restricted to V-J combinations with a frequency above 0.0001, which together covered approximately 99% of the repertoires. A TCS score was defined as the ratio between F50 (clonal expansion) and ExV (chaos), using BLOSUM62-based TCRdist between CDR3 peptides within each V-J. Welch's t-statistics and random forest reduced 500 to 550 V-J features to 13, which were used in a naive Bayes classifier (R e1071). The public reads were quality trimmed at Q25 with fastp and then assembled into clones with MiXCR by TCRdb, keeping productive beta chains. Each entry is one CDR3 protein sequence, shown with its most common DNA and genes. The V and J calls were determined by TCRdb, not by the authors. The sample has about 280,000 distinct CDR3 sequences on record, 25% to 30% of them singletons. Jointly, the top ten make up approximately 30% of the sample.

On this clonotype itself: What this receptor recognizes is not known. Per-nucleotide qualities are absent, and no much larger clonotype sits a single base away.

The hyperthyroidism patients were between 18 and 65 years old and newly diagnosed, with a disease duration of less than 2 months. Patients with uncontrolled infections, other autoimmune diseases, pregnancy or lactation were excluded. Clinical symptoms, serum thyroxine and TRAb, thyroid ultrasound, and orbital computed tomography formed the basis for the diagnoses. Blood from progressor patients was drawn when they were first diagnosed with hyperthyroidism, before any ophthalmopathy symptoms appeared. PBMCs were isolated from 7.5 to 10 ml of fresh peripheral blood by Ficoll-Paque density gradient centrifugation. Progressor patients were initially diagnosed with Graves' hyperthyroidism and developed ophthalmopathy during follow-up. Total RNA was extracted using Trizol reagent, and RNA quality was assessed on an Agilent 2100 Bioanalyzer. Based on the germline V gene, the CDR1 and CDR2 sequences are SNHLY and FYNNEI. V is pared back by 8 bases and J by 5 bases, with 18 bases lying between the germline termini. The CDR3 holds 14 amino acids from the cysteine to the phenylalanine. CDR3 DNA is the only sequence kept; it has 42 bases, read in frame from the first base.

The sequenced sample was blood. Recombination linked TRBV2 to TRBJ2-5; the D region possibly corresponds to TRBD2 (7 bases align). The origin of this receptor is a man aged 35 to 55 with Graves' hyperthyroidism that later progressed to Graves' ophthalmopathy. The CDR3 in this case is CASHRGGGTETQYF. The nucleotide sequence reads TGTGCCAGCCACCGAGGGGGGGGCACGGAGACCCAGTACTTC.